This TCR beta chain appears in the sequencing data of a study of early T cells in non-severe SARS-CoV-2 infection. Study-wide results and caveats: The matching step, a VDJdb search, favored anti-spike CD8 responses and missed private and CD4 specificities.

Using its own MiXCR run on the 5' RACE reads, TCRdb lists one record per CDR3 protein. The sample holds tens of thousands of distinct CDR3 sequences, around 5.7% seen once. V was clipped by 8 bases and J by 7 bases, with 20 bases between them. The CDR3 contains 14 residues. CDR1 MNHNY and CDR2 SVGAGI come from the germline V gene (reference sequence). As regards this clonotype: The antigen remains unidentified.

Sequenced sample: whole blood. This chain connects TRBV6-6 to TRBJ2-5; tentative D call: TRBD2 (5 bases). This TCR was recovered from an adult who was a healthcare worker with PCR-confirmed SARS-CoV-2 infection or an uninfected control (not recorded which). The CDR3 DNA follows: TGTGCCAGCCACGAGGGAGCCCCCGACGGGACCCAGTACTTC. Residues: CASHEGAPDGTQYF.